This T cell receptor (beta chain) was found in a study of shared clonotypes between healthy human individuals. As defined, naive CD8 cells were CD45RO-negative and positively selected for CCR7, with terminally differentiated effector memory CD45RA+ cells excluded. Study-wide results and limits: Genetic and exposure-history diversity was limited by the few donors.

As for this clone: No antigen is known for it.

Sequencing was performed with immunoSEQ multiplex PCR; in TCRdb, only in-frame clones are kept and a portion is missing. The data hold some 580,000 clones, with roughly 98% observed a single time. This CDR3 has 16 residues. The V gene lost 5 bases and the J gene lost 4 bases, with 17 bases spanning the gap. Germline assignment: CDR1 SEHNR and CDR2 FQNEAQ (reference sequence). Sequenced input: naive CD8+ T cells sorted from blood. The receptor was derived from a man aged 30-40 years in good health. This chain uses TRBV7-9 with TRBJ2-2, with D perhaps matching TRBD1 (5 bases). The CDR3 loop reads CASSPIPDSPTGELFF. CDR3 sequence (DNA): TGTGCCAGCAGCCCCATTCCTGACAGTCCCACCGGGGAGCTGTTTTTT.